This entry lists 32 T cell receptor beta chains sequenced from one sample in a study of T cells in Graves' hyperthyroidism and ophthalmopathy. Researchers took RNA transcripts and amplified the TCR beta CDR3 regions from them. TCR CDR3 regions were first amplified by RT-PCR with HTBI primers. From the multiplex PCR reads, TCRdb called clonotypes with MiXCR, one entry per CDR3 protein. Of approximately 600,000 distinct CDR3 sequences in the sample, roughly 15% were seen once. The sample comprised blood. The origin of the receptors is a woman aged 40-49 years with Graves' ophthalmopathy.

This clonotype was observed many times. The missing conserved phenylalanine or tryptophan at the end of this CDR3 makes a read error likely. The rearrangement joins TRBV7-2 to TRBJ2-7, with D tentatively TRBD1 (6 bases). Germline CDR1 and CDR2: SGHTA and FQGNSA. The ends were cut back, 5 bases at V and 5 bases at J, with 13 bases in the middle. The CDR3 is made up of 13 amino acids. CDR3 coding DNA: TGTGCCAGCAGCCCGGGACAACTAAACGAGCAGTACCTC. Amino acid sequence: CASSPGQLNEQYL.

The chain recombines TRBV4-1 with TRBJ2-7, with a possible D match to TRBD2 (6 bases). V shed 1 base and J shed 3 bases, with 16 bases lying between them. Germline V gives CDR1 MGHRA, CDR2 YSYEKL. CDR3 length: 16 amino acids. CDR3 amino acids: CASSQGLAGNYYEQYF. DNA of the CDR3: TGCGCCAGCAGCCAAGGCCTTGCGGGGAATTACTACGAGCAGTACTTC.

This clonotype was detected many times. The gene calls are TRBV5-1 and TRBJ1-2, with unresolved D. V was trimmed by 3 bases and J by 6 bases, leaving 18 bases between them. The CDR3 runs 15 residues. Germline V gene lookup returns CDR1 SGHRS and CDR2 YFSETQ. The chain's CDR3 is CASSYTSGNPNGYTF. The CDR3 DNA sequence: TGCGCCAGCAGCTACACCTCCGGGAACCCAAATGGCTACACCTTC.

This clonotype was recorded many times. The chain links TRBV20-1 to TRBJ2-4; TRBD2 matches at 8 bases. Looked up from germline, CDR1 is DFQATT and CDR2 is SNEGSKA (reference sequence). CDR3 length: 13 amino acids. With V trimmed by 2 bases and J by 5 bases, 2 bases remained unmatched. The CDR3 DNA reads as TGCAGTGCTAGATGGGGACTAGAAAACATTCAGTACTTC. Translating gives CSARWGLENIQYF.

This clonotype was seen repeatedly, ten times or more. A clone one base away is much larger, so this may be a read error. The CDR3 sequence is CASSYGLTYEQYF. The DNA of the CDR3 is TGTGCCAGCAGTTACGGGCTGACCTACGAGCAGTACTTC. The chain couples TRBV6-2 or TRBV6-3 to TRBJ2-7; D is unresolved. The CDR3 length is 13 residues. Looked up from germline, CDR1 is MNHEY and CDR2 is SVGEGT. V was cut by 2 bases and J by 2 bases, with 7 bases left in between.

This clonotype was observed many times. This chain uses TRBV19 with TRBJ1-5; possibly TRBD1 for D (6 bases). The CDR3 is made up of 15 amino acids. Germline lookup yields CDR1 LNHDA and CDR2 SQIVND (reference sequence). V lost 7 bases and J lost 6, with 19 bases in between. CDR3 DNA sequence: TGTGCCAGTAATCTAAACAGGGAAAGAAGTCAGCCCCAGCATTTT. Encoded protein: CASNLNRERSQPQHF.

J is TRBJ1-2 and V is TRBV3-1, with a tentative D call TRBD1 (6 bases). Germline V gene sequence: CDR1 LGHDT, CDR2 YNNKEL (reference sequence). V was cut by 4 bases and J by 7 bases, with 16 bases left in between. The CDR3 is 14 amino acids. The CDR3: CASSPCEGGPGYTF. The CDR3 DNA is TGTGCCAGCAGCCCCTGTGAAGGGGGGCCTGGCTACACCTTC.

This clonotype was counted at least ten times. This chain joins TRBV25-1 and TRBJ2-2, with D perhaps matching TRBD1 (6 bases). Germline V CDR1 and CDR2: MGHDK, SYGVNS. Trimming removed 2 bases at V and 7 bases at J, with 11 bases between. The CDR3 length is 14 residues. This CDR3 reads CASSEGRGYGELFF. The CDR3 bases are TGTGCCAGCAGTGAAGGCAGGGGATACGGGGAGCTGTTTTTT.

This chain connects TRBV7-9 to TRBJ1-1, with D perhaps TRBD1 (5 bases). Germline V CDR1 and CDR2: SEHNR, FQNEAQ (reference sequence). V lost 2 bases and J 3 bases, leaving 10 bases between the germline ends. This CDR3 has 14 residues. The CDR3 loop is CASSLSGADTEAFF. The CDR3 coding sequence is TGTGCCAGCAGCTTAAGCGGGGCAGACACTGAAGCTTTCTTT.

This clonotype was seen repeatedly, ten times or more. V and J are TRBV12-3 or TRBV12-4 and TRBJ1-2; D not resolved. There are 16 residues in the CDR3. Trimming cost V 6 bases and J 2 bases, with 19 bases left between them. CDR3 nucleotide sequence: TGTGCCAGCAGCCTCGACCACGGGGTTTCAAACTATGGCTACACCTTC. It is translated as CASSLDHGVSNYGYTF.

In its sample, this clonotype was seen many times. The CDR3 region is CATSRAGYEQYF. CDR3 nucleotides: TGTGCCACTAGCCGGGCCGGCTACGAGCAGTACTTC. This chain joins TRBV12-3 or TRBV12-4 and TRBJ2-7, with D perhaps TRBD2 (5 bases). CDR3 length equals 12 residues. With 10 bases removed from V and 3 bases from J, the gap between germline ends came to 13 bases.

This clonotype was seen at least ten times. V gene TRBV12-3 or TRBV12-4 combines with J gene TRBJ2-3; 8 nucleotides agree with TRBD1. The CDR3 extends over 15 amino acids. With V trimmed by 6 bases and J by 4 bases, 9 bases remained unmatched. CDR3 in amino acids: CASSLDRARADTQYF. DNA for the CDR3: TGTGCCAGCAGCCTGGACAGGGCTCGTGCAGATACGCAGTATTTT.

In its sample, this clonotype was seen a few times. A clone one base away is much larger, so this may be a read error. The V and J genes are TRBV28 and TRBJ2-7; D not certain. Looked up from germline, CDR1 is MDHEN and CDR2 is SYDVKM. The length of the CDR3 is 13 residues. CDR3 nucleotides: TGTGCCGGCAGTTCCTCTCCCGGGTACGAGCAGTACTTC. Amino acid sequence: CAGSSSPGYEQYF. Full variable domain (outside the CDR3, taken from reference TRBV28 and TRBJ2-7): DVKVTQSSRYLVKRTGEKVFLECVQDMDHENMFWYRQDPGLGLRLIYFSYDVKMKEKGDIPEGYSVSREKKERFSLILESASTNQTSMYLCAGSSSPGYEQYFGPGTRLTVT.

V and J are TRBV28 and TRBJ1-5; no definite D call. CDR3 size: 18 residues. The germline V gene has CDR1 MDHEN and CDR2 SYDVKM. Trimming took 3 bases from V and 1 from J, leaving 19 bases between them. The CDR3 loop is CASSLNPARDQSNQPQHF. In DNA form, the CDR3 reads TGTGCCAGCAGTTTGAATCCTGCCCGGGATCAAAGCAATCAGCCCCAGCATTTT.

The chain carries TRBV3-1 and TRBJ1-1; D is unresolved. The CDR3 is made up of 16 amino acids. Germline V gene sequence: CDR1 LGHDT, CDR2 YNNKEL (reference sequence). V lost 0 bases and J lost 3, with 14 bases in between. The CDR3 sequence: CASSQDRAPSDTEAFF. CDR3 sequence (DNA): TGTGCCAGCAGCCAAGATCGGGCCCCCTCGGACACTGAAGCTTTCTTT.

The rearrangement uses TRBV7-3 and TRBJ2-4; 7 nucleotides line up with TRBD2. The CDR3 extends over 13 amino acids. The germline gives CDR1 SGHTA, CDR2 FQGTGA. V lost 5 bases, J lost 8 bases, and 6 bases stayed unmatched. DNA of the CDR3: TGTGCCAGCAGCCCCGTGGGGGGGGACATTCAGTACTTC. Its translation: CASSPVGGDIQYF.

The chain uses TRBV7-9 and TRBJ2-7; D not resolved. This CDR3 comprises 14 residues. Trimming stripped 4 bases from V and 2 bases from J, with 12 bases between. Germline V lookup: CDR1 SEHNR, CDR2 FQNEAQ (reference sequence). CDR3 bases: TGTGCCAGCAGCTCCTCTGCTGCGACCTACGAGCAGTACTTC. Translation gives CASSSSAATYEQYF.

In this sample, this clonotype turned up many times. Here the CDR3 DNA reads TGTGCCAGCTCCTCCCCCGCGGGGTACGAGCAGTACTTC. It is translated as CASSSPAGYEQYF. This rearrangement joins TRBV6-2 or TRBV6-3 to TRBJ2-7; TRBD2 is a possible D gene (6 bases). Trimming took 8 bases from V and 4 from J, leaving 15 bases between them. The germline CDR1 and CDR2 sequences are MNHEY and SVGEGT. The CDR3 sequence is 13 residues long.

This clonotype was seen ten or more times. One end of the junction does not line up with germline, which may come from a read error. This chain links TRBV28 with TRBJ2-2, with D perhaps matching TRBD1 (6 bases). The CDR3 covers 12 residues. Germline V gene lookup returns CDR1 MDHEN and CDR2 SYDVKM. CDR3 loop: CAVQGNIGELFF. Here the CDR3 DNA reads TGTGCCGTACAGGGAAACATCGGGGAGCTGTTTTTT.

This clonotype occurred many times. The rearrangement uses TRBV18 and TRBJ2-5, with 7 positions matching TRBD2. CDR1 is KGHSH and CDR2 is LQKENI in the germline V gene. The CDR3 is made up of 15 amino acids. The J segment lost 4 bases and the V segment lost 4 bases, leaving 9 bases of the junction unmatched. CDR3 protein: CASSRNQREGETQYF. The CDR3 DNA is TGTGCCAGCTCACGGAATCAAAGGGAGGGAGAGACCCAGTACTTC.

This clonotype appeared once. The rearrangement uses TRBV18 and TRBJ1-1; 9 positions agree with TRBD1. With 2 bases clipped from V and 1 base from J, the junction kept 5 bases outside the gene matches. The CDR3 runs to 16 residues. In germline, CDR1 is KGHSH, CDR2 LQKENI. The chain's CDR3 is CASSPFTGGSNTEAFF. The CDR3 bases are TGTGCCAGCTCACCATTCACAGGGGGCTCGAACACTGAAGCTTTCTTT.

This clonotype was counted many times. The rearrangement links TRBV2 to TRBJ1-2; 7 bases agree with TRBD1. Germline trimming cut 6 bases from V and 4 bases from J; bases unmatched to any gene: 8. The CDR3 runs to 14 residues. Per germline, CDR1 SNHLY and CDR2 FYNNEI. The CDR3 loop reads CASRRGTDTYGYTF. The DNA of the CDR3 is TGTGCCAGCAGGCGCGGGACAGACACCTATGGCTACACCTTC. The entire variable domain, with the rest obtained from reference TRBV2 and TRBJ1-2, is as follows: EPEVTQTPSHQVTQMGQEVILRCVPISNHLYFYWYRQILGQKVEFLVSFYNNEISEKSEIFDDQFSVERPDGSNFTLKIRSTKLEDSAMYFCASRRGTDTYGYTFGSGTRLTVV.

The sample holds many counts of this clonotype. The rearrangement uses TRBV19 and TRBJ1-1, with TRBD1 identical over 10 bases. Germline CDR1 is LNHDA and CDR2 is SQIVND (reference sequence). J lost 8 bases, V lost 7 bases, and 10 bases had no gene match. The CDR3 loop spans 14 amino acids. CDR3 sequence (DNA): TGTGCCAGTACTCGAACCGGGACAGGGGTAGAAGCTTTCTTT. Translated: CASTRTGTGVEAFF.

In this sample, this clonotype turned up a few times. Possible read error: a much larger clone is one base away. This chain's CDR3 is CASREADTQYF. In nucleotides, the CDR3 is TGTGCCAGCAGGGAGGCTGATACGCAGTATTTT. The chain couples TRBV6-1 to TRBJ2-3; D perhaps matches TRBD2 (5 bases). Germline V gives CDR1 MNHNS, CDR2 SASEGT. This CDR3 is built from 11 residues. V lost 6 bases and J 6 bases, leaving 7 bases between the germline ends.

This clonotype was detected only a few times. The rearrangement joins TRBV7-9 to TRBJ2-5; a possible D gene is TRBD2 (5 bases). The CDR3 totals 11 residues. Germline V gene lookup returns CDR1 SEHNR and CDR2 FQNEAQ (reference sequence). The V end lost 1 base, the J end lost 10 bases, and 7 bases lay between the germline ends. CDR3 loop: CASSLDAGQYF. The CDR3 DNA reads as TGTGCCAGCAGCTTAGATGCGGGCCAGTACTTC.

This clonotype was seen repeatedly, ten times or more. The rearrangement links TRBV29-1 to TRBJ1-2, with TRBD1 as a possible D gene (6 bases). V gave up 6 bases and J gave up 0 bases, with 14 bases separating them. CDR1 and CDR2 from the germline V gene are SQVTM and ANQGSEA. This CDR3 is built from 14 residues. The CDR3 region has the DNA TGCAGCGTCCCAACAGGGTTCACTAACTATGGCTACACCTTC. Translated: CSVPTGFTNYGYTF.

This clonotype was observed at least ten times. This rearrangement joins TRBV14 to TRBJ2-7, with D possibly being TRBD1 or TRBD2 (5 bases each). Trimming left V 1 base short and J 6 bases short, with 19 bases between. The CDR3 has 16 residues. Germline V gene sequence: CDR1 SGHDN, CDR2 FVKESK. CDR3 DNA: TGTGCCAGCAGCCAAGTCGGGGCCGCAGCTCAGGTCGAGCAGTACTTC. This translates into CASSQVGAAAQVEQYF.

This clonotype was recorded many times. This chain connects TRBV7-2 to TRBJ1-2; unclear D gene. The germline V gene has CDR1 SGHTA and CDR2 FQGNSA. This CDR3 is built from 14 residues. V was pared by 3 bases and J by 8 bases, with 16 bases between. The CDR3 coding sequence is TGTGCCAGCAGCTTCGGTACGCCGCGGGAGGGCTACACCTTC. Translation gives CASSFGTPREGYTF.

This clonotype turned up a few times. The gene calls are TRBV6-5 and TRBJ2-1; D remains ambiguous. Trimming removed 3 bases from V and 0 bases from J, with 6 bases in between. The CDR3 length is 14 residues. From germline, CDR1 is MNHEY and CDR2 SVGAGI. The CDR3 reads CASSYARSYNEQFF. CDR3 DNA sequence: TGTGCCAGCAGTTATGCGCGCTCCTACAATGAGCAGTTCTTC.

This chain connects TRBV4-1 to TRBJ2-2; no reliable D call. The CDR3 has 14 amino acids. Germline CDR1 and CDR2: MGHRA and YSYEKL. Trimming removed 4 bases from V and 6 bases from J, with 12 bases in between. The CDR3 region has the DNA TGCGCCAGCAGCCCGGTGGACGGAGCCGGGGAGCTGTTTTTT. Residues: CASSPVDGAGELFF.

Worth noting for this clonotype: This may be a read error: a much more frequent sequence differs by one nucleotide. The chain couples TRBV20-1 to TRBJ1-1; 7 nucleotides align to TRBD1. Germline assignment: CDR1 DFQATT and CDR2 SNEGSKA (reference sequence). The V and J ends lost 4 bases and 3 bases, in that order; junction bases with no gene match: 8. The CDR3 sequence is 14 residues long. The CDR3 DNA follows: TGCAGTGCTACCATGGGACAGTTTTACACTGAAGCTTTCTTT. As protein: CSATMGQFYTEAFF.

This clonotype was picked up many times. The rearrangement links TRBV6-1 to TRBJ1-5; D is ambiguous. V lost 3 bases and J 0 bases, leaving 9 bases between the germline ends. Germline-derived CDR1 and CDR2 are MNHNS and SASEGT. CDR3 size: 15 residues. Written as DNA, the CDR3 is TGTGCCAGCAGTGAGGCCTTTAATAGCAATCAGCCCCAGCATTTT. This translates into CASSEAFNSNQPQHF.